This T cell receptor beta chain was retrieved from a study of technical replicates of blood from several donors. The length of the CDR3 is 15 residues. Germline V gene data show CDR1 as MGHDK and CDR2 as SYGVNS. V shed 2 bases and J shed 2 bases, with 11 bases lying between them. Only in-frame clones appear in the TCRdb table, and some are missing; sequencing was by immunoSEQ multiplex PCR. The data show more than 90,000 clones, approximately 95% seen once. The chain is built from TRBV25-1 and TRBJ2-3, with D hard to call. Sequenced: T cells isolated from PBMCs. This receptor was taken from a human donor in good health. In DNA, the CDR3 is TGTGCCAGCAGTGAAGGGCTGAAGTACACAGATACGCAGTATTTT. It yields the protein CASSEGLKYTDTQYF.